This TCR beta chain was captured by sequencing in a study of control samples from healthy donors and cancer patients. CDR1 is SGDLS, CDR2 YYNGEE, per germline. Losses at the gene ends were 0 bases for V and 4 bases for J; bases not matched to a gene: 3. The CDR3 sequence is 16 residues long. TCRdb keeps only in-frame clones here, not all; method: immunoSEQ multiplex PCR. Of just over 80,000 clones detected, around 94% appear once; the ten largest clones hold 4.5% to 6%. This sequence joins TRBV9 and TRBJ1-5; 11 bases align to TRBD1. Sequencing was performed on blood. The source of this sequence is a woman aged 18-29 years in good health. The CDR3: CASSVGGTGGNQPQHF. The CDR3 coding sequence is TGTGCCAGCAGCGTAGGCGGGACAGGGGGAAATCAGCCCCAGCATTTT.